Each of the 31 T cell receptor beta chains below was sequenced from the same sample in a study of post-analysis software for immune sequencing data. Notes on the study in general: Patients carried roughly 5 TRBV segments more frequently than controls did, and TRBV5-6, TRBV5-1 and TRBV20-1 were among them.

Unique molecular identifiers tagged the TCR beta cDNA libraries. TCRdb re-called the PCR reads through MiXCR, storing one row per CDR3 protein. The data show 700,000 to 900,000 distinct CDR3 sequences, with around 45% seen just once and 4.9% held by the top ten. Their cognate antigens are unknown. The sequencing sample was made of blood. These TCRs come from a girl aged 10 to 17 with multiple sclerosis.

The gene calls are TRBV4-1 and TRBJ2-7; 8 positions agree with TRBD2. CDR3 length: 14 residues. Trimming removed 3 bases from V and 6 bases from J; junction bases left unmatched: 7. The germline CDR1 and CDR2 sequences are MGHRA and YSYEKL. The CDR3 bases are TGCGCCAGCAGCCACGGACTAGCTCTGGGCGAGCAGTACTTC. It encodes CASSHGLALGEQYF.

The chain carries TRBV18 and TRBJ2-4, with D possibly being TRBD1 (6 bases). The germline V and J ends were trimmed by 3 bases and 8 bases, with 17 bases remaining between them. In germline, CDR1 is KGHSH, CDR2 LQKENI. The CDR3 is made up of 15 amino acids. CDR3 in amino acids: CASSPLPNREDIQYF. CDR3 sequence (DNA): TGTGCCAGCTCACCCTTACCCAACAGGGAAGACATTCAGTACTTC.

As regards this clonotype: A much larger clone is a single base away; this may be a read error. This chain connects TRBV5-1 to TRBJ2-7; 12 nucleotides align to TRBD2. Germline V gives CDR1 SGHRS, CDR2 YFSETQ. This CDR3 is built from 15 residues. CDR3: CANSWTSGNSYEQYF. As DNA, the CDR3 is TGCGCCAACAGCTGGACTAGCGGGAACTCCTACGAGCAGTACTTC.

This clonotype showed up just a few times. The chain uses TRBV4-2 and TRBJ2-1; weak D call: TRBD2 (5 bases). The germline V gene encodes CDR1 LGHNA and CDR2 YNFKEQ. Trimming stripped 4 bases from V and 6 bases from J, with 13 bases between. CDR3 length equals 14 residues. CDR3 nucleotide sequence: TGTGCCAGCAGCCGGGCTAGCTCTCCCAATGAGCAGTTCTTC. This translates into CASSRASSPNEQFF.

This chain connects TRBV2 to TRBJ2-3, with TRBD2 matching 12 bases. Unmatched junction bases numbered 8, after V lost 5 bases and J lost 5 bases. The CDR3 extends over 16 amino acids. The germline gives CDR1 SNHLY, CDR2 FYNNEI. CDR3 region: CASSTRLAGEIDTQYF. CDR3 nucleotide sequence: TGTGCCAGCAGTACCCGACTAGCGGGAGAGATAGATACGCAGTATTTT.

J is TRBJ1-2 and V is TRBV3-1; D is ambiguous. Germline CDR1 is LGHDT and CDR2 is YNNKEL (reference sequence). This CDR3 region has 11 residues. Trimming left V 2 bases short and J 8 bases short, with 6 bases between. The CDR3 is CASSQPGGYTF. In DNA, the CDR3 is TGTGCCAGCAGCCAACCGGGAGGCTACACCTTC. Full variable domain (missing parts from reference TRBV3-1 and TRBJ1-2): DTAVSQTPKYLVTQMGNDKSIKCEQNLGHDTMYWYKQDSKKFLKIMFSYNNKELIINETVPNRFSPKSPDKAHLNLHINSLELGDSAVYFCASSQPGGYTFGSGTRLTVV.

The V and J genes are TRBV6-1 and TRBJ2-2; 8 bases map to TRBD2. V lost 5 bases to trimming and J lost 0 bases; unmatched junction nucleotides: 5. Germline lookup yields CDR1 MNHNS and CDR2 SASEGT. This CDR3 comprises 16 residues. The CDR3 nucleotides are TGTGCCAGCAGTAGAGTAGCGGGACCGAACACCGGGGAGCTGTTTTTT. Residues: CASSRVAGPNTGELFF.

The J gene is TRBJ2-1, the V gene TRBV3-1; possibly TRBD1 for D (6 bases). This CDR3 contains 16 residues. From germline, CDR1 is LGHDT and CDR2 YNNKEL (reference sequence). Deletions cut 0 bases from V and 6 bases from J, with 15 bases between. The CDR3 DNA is TGTGCCAGCAGCCAAGATAAGGGGGTTTGGGCCAATGAGCAGTTCTTC. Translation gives CASSQDKGVWANEQFF.

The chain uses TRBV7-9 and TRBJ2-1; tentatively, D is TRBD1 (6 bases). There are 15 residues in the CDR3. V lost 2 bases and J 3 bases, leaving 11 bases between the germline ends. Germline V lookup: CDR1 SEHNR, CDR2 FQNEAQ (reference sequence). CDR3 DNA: TGTGCCAGCAGCTTAACGGGGACACACTACAATGAGCAGTTCTTC. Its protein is CASSLTGTHYNEQFF. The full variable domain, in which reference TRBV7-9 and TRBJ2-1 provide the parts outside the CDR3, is DTGVSQNPRHKITKRGQNVTFRCDPISEHNRLYWYRQTLGQGPEFLTYFQNEAQLEKSRLLSDRFSAERPKGSFSTLEIQRTEQGDSAMYLCASSLTGTHYNEQFFGPGTRLTVL.

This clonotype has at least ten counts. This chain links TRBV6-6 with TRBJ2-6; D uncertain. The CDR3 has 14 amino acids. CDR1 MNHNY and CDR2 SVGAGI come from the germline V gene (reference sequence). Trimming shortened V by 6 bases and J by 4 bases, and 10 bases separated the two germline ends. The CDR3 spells CASSPVRGANVLTF. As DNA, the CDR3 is TGTGCCAGCAGCCCCGTTAGGGGGGCCAACGTCCTGACTTTC.

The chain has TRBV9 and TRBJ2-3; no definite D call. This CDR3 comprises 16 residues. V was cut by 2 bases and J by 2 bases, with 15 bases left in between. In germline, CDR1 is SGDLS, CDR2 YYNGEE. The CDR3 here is CASSVNPWALTDTQYF. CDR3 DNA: TGTGCCAGCAGCGTTAACCCCTGGGCCCTCACAGATACGCAGTATTTT.

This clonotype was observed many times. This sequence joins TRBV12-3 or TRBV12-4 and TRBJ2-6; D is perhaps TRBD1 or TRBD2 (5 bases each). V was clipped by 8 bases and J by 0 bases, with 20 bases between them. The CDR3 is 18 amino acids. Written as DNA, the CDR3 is TGTGCCAGCGTCTTACGGGGCCTTCCCCACTCTGGGGCCAACGTCCTGACTTTC. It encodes CASVLRGLPHSGANVLTF.

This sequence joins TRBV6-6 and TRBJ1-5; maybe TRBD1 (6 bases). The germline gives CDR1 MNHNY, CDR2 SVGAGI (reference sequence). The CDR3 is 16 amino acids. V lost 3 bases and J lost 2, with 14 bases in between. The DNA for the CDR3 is TGTGCCAGCAGTTATTCGCACAGGGACGGCAATCAGCCCCAGCATTTT. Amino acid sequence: CASSYSHRDGNQPQHF.

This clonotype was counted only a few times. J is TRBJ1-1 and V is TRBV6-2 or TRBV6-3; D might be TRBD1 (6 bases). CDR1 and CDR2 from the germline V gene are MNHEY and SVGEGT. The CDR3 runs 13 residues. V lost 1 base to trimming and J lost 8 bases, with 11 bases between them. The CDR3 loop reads CASSYLRTAEAFF. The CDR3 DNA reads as TGTGCCAGCAGTTACTTACGGACAGCGGAAGCTTTCTTT.

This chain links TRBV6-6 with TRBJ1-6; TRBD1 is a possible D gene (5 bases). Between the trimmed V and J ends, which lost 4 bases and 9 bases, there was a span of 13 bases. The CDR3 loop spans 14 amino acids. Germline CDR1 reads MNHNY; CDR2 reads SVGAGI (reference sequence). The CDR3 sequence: CASSSGTECSPLHF. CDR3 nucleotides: TGTGCCAGCAGTTCGGGGACGGAATGTTCACCCCTCCACTTT.

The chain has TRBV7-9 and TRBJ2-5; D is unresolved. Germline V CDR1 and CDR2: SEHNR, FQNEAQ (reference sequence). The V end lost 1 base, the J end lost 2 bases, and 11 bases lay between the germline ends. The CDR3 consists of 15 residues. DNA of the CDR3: TGTGCCAGCAGCTTAGGTAGGAGCGCACAAGAGACCCAGTACTTC. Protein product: CASSLGRSAQETQYF.

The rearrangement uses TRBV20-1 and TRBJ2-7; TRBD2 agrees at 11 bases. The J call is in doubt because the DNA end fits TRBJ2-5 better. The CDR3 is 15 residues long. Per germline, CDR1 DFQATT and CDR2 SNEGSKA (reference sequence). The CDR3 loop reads CSARIAGGPTETQYF. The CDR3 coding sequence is TGCAGTGCTAGAATAGCGGGAGGGCCGACGGAGACCCAGTACTTC.

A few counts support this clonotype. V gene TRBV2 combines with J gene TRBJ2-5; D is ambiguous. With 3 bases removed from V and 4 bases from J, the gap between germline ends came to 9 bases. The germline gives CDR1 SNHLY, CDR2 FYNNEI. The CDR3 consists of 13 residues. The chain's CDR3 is CASSEIRGETQYF. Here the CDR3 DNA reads TGTGCCAGCAGTGAGATTCGTGGAGAGACCCAGTACTTC.

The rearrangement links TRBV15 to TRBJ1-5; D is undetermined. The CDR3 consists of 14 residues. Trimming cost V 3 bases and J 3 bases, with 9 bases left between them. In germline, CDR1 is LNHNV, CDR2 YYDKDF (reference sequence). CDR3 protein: CATSRALDNQPQHF. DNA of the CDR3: TGTGCCACCAGCAGGGCTCTAGACAATCAGCCCCAGCATTTT.

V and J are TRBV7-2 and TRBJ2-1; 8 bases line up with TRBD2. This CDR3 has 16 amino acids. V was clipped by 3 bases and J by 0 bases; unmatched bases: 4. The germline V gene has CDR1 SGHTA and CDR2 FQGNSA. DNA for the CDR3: TGTGCCAGCAGCTTGGACGGGGGGGACTCCTACAATGAGCAGTTCTTC. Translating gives CASSLDGGDSYNEQFF. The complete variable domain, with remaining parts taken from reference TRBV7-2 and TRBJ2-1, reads GAGVSQSPSNKVTEKGKDVELRCDPISGHTALYWYRQSLGQGLEFLIYFQGNSAPDKSGLPSDRFSAERTGGSVSTLTIQRTQQEDSAVYLCASSLDGGDSYNEQFFGPGTRLTVL.

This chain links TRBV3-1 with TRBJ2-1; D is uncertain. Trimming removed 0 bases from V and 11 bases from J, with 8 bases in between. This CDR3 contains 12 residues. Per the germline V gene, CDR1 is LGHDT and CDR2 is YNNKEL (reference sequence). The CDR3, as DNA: TGTGCCAGCAGCCAAGATAAAGCTCAGCAGTTCTTC. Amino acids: CASSQDKAQQFF.

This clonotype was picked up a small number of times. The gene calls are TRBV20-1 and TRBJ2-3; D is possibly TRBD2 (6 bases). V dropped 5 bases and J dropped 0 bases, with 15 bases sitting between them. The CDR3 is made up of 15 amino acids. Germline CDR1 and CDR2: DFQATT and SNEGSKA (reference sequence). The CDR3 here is CSAYSGDSSTDTQYF. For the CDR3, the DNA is TGCAGTGCTTATAGCGGAGATTCTAGCACAGATACGCAGTATTTT.

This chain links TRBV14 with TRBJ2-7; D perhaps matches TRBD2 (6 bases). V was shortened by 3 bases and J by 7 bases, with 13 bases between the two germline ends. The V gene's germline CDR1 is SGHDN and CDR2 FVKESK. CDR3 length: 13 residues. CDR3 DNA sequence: TGTGCCAGCAGCCATACAGGCGCGGGAGAGCAGTACTTC. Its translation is CASSHTGAGEQYF.

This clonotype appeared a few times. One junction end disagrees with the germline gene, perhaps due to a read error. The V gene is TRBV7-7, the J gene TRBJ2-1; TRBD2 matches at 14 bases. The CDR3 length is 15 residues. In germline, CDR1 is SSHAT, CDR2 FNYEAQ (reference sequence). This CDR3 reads CASSPGTSGSYEQFF. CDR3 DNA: TGTGCTAGCAGCCCCGGGACTAGCGGGAGCTATGAGCAGTTCTTC. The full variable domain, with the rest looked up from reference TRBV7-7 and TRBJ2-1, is GAGVSQSPRYKVTKRGQDVTLRCDPISSHATLYWYQQALGQGPEFLTYFNYEAQPDKSGLPSDRFSAERPEGSISTLTIQRTEQRDSAMYRCASSPGTSGSYEQFFGPGTRLTVL.

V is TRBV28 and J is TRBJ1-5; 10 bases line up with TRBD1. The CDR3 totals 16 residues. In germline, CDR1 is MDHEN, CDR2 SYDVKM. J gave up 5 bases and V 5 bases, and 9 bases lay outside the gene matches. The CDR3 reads CASSVTGTGADQPQHF. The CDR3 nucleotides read TGTGCCAGCAGTGTAACCGGGACAGGGGCGGATCAGCCCCAGCATTTT.

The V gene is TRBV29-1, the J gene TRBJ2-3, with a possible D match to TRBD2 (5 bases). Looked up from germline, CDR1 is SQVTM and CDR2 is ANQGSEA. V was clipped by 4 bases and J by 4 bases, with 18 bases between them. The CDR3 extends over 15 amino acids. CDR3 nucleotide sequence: TGCAGCGTTGTTAGGTTGGTGAGGGTGCCAGATACGCAGTATTTT. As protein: CSVVRLVRVPDTQYF.

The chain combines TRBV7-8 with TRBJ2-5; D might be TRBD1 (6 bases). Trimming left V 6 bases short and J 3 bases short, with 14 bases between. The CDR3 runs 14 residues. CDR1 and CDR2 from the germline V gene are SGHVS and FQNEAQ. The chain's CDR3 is CASSPRQAKETQYF. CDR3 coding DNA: TGTGCCAGCAGTCCAAGACAGGCCAAAGAGACCCAGTACTTC.

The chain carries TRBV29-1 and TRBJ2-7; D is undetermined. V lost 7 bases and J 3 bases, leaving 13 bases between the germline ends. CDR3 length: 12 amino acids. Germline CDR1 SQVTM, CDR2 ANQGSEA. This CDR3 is CSADDGVYEQYF. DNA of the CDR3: TGCAGCGCAGACGACGGAGTCTACGAGCAGTACTTC.

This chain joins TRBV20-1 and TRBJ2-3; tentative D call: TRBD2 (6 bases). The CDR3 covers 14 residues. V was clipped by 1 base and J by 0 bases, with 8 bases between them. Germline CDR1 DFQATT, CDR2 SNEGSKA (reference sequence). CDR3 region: CSARGAGSTDTQYF. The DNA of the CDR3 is TGCAGTGCTAGAGGGGCGGGAAGCACAGATACGCAGTATTTT.

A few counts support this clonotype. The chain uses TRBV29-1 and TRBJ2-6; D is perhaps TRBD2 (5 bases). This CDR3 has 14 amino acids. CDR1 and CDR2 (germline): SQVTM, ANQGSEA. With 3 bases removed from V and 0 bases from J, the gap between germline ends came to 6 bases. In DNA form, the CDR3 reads TGCAGCGTTGACGAGGGCTCTGGGGCCAACGTCCTGACTTTC. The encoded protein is CSVDEGSGANVLTF.

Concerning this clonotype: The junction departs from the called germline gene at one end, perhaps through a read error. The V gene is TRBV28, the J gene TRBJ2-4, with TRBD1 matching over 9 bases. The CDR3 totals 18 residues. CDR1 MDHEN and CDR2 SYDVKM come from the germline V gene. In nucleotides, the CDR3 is TGTGCCAGCAGACGGACAGGGGTGATTGCGGCAGCCAAAAGCATTCAGTACTTC. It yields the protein CASRRTGVIAAAKSIQYF.